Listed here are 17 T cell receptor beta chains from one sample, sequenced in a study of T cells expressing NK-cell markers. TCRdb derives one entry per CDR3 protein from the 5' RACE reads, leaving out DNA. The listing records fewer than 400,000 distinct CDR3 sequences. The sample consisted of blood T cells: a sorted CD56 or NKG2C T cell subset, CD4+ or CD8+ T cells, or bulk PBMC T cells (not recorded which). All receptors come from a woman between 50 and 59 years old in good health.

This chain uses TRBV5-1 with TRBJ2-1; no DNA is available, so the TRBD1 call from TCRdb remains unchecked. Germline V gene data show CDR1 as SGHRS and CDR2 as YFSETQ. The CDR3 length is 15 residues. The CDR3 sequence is CASCETLSRYNEQFF.

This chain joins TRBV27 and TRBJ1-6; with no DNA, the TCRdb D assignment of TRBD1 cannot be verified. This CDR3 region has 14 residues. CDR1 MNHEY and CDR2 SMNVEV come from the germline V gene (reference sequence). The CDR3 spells CASSLYGGNSPLHF.

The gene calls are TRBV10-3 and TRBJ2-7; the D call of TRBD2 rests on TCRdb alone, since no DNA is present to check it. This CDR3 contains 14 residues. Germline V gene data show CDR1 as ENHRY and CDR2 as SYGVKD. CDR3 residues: CAISVLAGDDEQYF.

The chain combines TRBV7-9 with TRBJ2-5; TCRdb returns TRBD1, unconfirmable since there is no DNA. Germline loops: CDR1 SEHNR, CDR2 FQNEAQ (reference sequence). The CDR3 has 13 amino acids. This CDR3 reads CASSPREPGAQYF.

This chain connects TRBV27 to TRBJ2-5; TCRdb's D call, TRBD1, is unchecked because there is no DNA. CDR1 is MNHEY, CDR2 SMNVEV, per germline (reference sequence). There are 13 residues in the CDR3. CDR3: CASTTGTARTQYF.

CDR3 amino acids: CASSLGDRVKEQYF. The V gene is TRBV5-1, the J gene TRBJ2-7; lacking DNA, the TRBD1 call made by TCRdb goes unchecked. The CDR3 extends over 14 amino acids. CDR1 is SGHRS, CDR2 YFSETQ, per germline.

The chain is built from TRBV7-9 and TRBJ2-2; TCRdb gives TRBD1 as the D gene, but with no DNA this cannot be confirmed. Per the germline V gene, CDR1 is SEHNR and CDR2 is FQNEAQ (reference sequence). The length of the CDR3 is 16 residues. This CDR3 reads CASSRVGGQRTGELFF.

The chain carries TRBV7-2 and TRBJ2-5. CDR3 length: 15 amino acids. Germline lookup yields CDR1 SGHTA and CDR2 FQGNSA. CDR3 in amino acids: CASSFTQQRQETQYF.

This CDR3 reads CASSWNRVSGNTEAFF. The gene calls are TRBV27 and TRBJ1-1; absent DNA, TCRdb's TRBD1 call cannot be checked. Germline V gene sequence: CDR1 MNHEY, CDR2 SMNVEV (reference sequence). The CDR3 runs to 16 residues.

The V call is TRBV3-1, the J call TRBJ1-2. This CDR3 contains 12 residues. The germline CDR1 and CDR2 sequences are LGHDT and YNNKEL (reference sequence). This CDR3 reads CASSQADYGYTF.

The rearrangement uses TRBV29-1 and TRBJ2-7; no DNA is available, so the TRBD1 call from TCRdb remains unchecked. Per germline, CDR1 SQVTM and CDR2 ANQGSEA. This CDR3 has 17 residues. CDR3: CSVDGAARAGDSYEQYF.

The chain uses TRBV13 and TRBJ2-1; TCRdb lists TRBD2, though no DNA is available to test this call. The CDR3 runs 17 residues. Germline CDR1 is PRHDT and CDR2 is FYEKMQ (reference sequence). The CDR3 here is CASSSPVGPSSYNEQFF.

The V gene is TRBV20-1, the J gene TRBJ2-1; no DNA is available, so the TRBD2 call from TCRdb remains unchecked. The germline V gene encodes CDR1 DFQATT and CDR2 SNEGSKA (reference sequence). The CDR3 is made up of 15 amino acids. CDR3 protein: CSAPLTGTRANEQFF.

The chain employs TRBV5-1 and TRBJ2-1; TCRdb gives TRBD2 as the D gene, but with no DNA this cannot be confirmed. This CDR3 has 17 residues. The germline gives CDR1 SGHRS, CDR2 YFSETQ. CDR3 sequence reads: CASSLVVAGASYNEQFF.

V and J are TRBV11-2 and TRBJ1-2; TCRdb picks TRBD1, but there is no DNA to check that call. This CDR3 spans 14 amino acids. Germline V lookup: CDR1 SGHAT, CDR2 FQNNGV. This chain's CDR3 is CASSPRDRDYGYTF.

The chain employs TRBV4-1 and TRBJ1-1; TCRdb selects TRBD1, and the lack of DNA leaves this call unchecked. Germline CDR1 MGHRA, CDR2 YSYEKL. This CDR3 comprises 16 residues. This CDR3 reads CASSQELGLRNTEAFF.

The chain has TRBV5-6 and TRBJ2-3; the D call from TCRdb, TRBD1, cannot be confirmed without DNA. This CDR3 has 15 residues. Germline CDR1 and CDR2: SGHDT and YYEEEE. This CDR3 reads CASRGSWETSDTQYF. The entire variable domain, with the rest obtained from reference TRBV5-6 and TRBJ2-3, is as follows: DAGVTQSPTHLIKTRGQQVTLRCSPKSGHDTVSWYQQALGQGPQFIFQYYEEEERQRGNFPDRFSGHQFPNYSSELNVNALLLGDSALYLCASRGSWETSDTQYFGPGTRLTVL.